The 6 T cell receptor beta chains in this list originate from one sample, sequenced in a study of cytomegalovirus exposure and HLA in healthy donors. Clones were read by immunoSEQ multiplex PCR, and TCRdb kept only the in-frame ones, dropping some. The sample holds around 400,000 clones, roughly 89% seen once. Sequencing was performed on PBMCs. These receptors originate from a woman younger than 35 in good health and CMV-seronegative.

The V and J genes are TRBV30 and TRBJ1-2; D unclear. Per germline, CDR1 GTSNPN and CDR2 SVGIG (reference sequence). The CDR3 has 13 amino acids. V was clipped by 1 base and J by 8 bases, with 14 bases between them. The CDR3 sequence is CAWSASIVGGYTF. In nucleotides, the CDR3 is TGTGCCTGGAGTGCCTCTATAGTGGGCGGCTACACCTTC.

The chain carries TRBV6-5 and TRBJ2-1; 12 bases align to TRBD2. From germline, CDR1 is MNHEY and CDR2 SVGAGI. The CDR3 has 15 amino acids. The V and J ends lost 5 bases and 4 bases, in that order; junction bases with no gene match: 3. This CDR3 reads CASSLGLAGYNEQFF. The CDR3 bases are TGTGCCAGCAGTCTAGGACTAGCGGGGTACAATGAGCAGTTCTTC.

This rearrangement joins TRBV5-1 to TRBJ2-7; TRBD1 matches at 7 bases. The CDR3 is 15 residues long. Germline loops: CDR1 SGHRS, CDR2 YFSETQ. The V and J ends lost 1 base and 4 bases, in that order; junction bases with no gene match: 8. The CDR3 DNA is TGCGCCAGCAGCTTGAGACAGGGTTCCCTTTACGAGCAGTACTTC. As protein: CASSLRQGSLYEQYF.

This chain joins TRBV30 and TRBJ2-3; 8 nucleotides align to TRBD2. CDR3 length: 15 amino acids. V lost 7 bases, J lost 0 bases, and 9 bases stayed unmatched. Per germline, CDR1 GTSNPN and CDR2 SVGIG (reference sequence). CDR3 nucleotide sequence: TGTGCCTCCGCGGGGGGCTGGGTGAGCACAGATACGCAGTATTTT. Its protein product is CASAGGWVSTDTQYF.

The chain links TRBV5-1 to TRBJ2-1, with 12 bases fitting TRBD2. This CDR3 is built from 17 residues. Germline values: CDR1 SGHRS, CDR2 YFSETQ. Germline trimming cut 3 bases from V and 3 bases from J; bases unmatched to any gene: 7. CDR3 amino acids: CASSWEGLAGSYNEQFF. CDR3 DNA sequence: TGCGCCAGCAGCTGGGAGGGACTAGCGGGCAGCTACAATGAGCAGTTCTTC.

The V and J genes are TRBV19 and TRBJ1-3, with 8 nucleotides matching TRBD1. This CDR3 is 16 amino acids long. From germline, CDR1 is LNHDA and CDR2 SQIVND (reference sequence). With V trimmed by 4 bases and J by 0 bases, 5 bases remained unmatched. CDR3 bases: TGTGCCAGTAGTACCCGGACAGGGAGCTCTGGAAACACCATATATTTT. Encoded protein: CASSTRTGSSGNTIYF.